The sequence of this T cell receptor (beta chain) was determined in a study of blood T cell repertoires in COVID-19. Overall study context: Some COVID-19 samples were acute and others convalescent; all came from the United States, Italy and Spain. PBMCs, B-cell-depleted T cells, or T cells provided the cDNA or gDNA that made up the material.

Per the original methods: Amplification with reference gene primers provided the estimates of nucleated cell counts. The repertoire was sequenced with immunoSEQ multiplex PCR; TCRdb's copy has only in-frame clones and lacks some. The D gene and trimming were derived from the DNA, and the V and J assignments and clone size from that table. This sample has some 190,000 clones, with 84% found just once. The receptor was derived from a woman in her 70s with active or convalescent COVID-19. The sequenced sample was peripheral blood.

The CDR3 reads CAWSVSSGQPQHF. Here the CDR3 DNA reads TGTGCCTGGAGTGTGTCTTCCGGGCAGCCCCAGCATTTT. The chain is built from TRBV30 and TRBJ1-5, with no clear D. Germline V gives CDR1 GTSNPN, CDR2 SVGIG (reference sequence). The CDR3 sequence is 13 residues long. V was shortened by 0 bases and J by 7 bases, with 10 bases between the two germline ends. The complete variable domain, with remaining parts taken from reference TRBV30 and TRBJ1-5, reads SQTIHQWPATLVQPVGSPLSLECTVEGTSNPNLYWYRQAAGRGLQLLFYSVGIGQISSEVPQNLSASRPQDRQFILSSKKLLLSDSGFYLCAWSVSSGQPQHFGDGTRLSIL.